This TCR beta chain was captured by sequencing in a study of T cell responses to AZD1222 COVID-19 vaccine. This CDR3 has 12 residues. Germline V gives CDR1 SQVTM, CDR2 ANQGSEA. Between the trimmed V and J ends, which lost 6 bases and 0 bases, there was a span of 6 bases. Regarding this clone: Its antigen is as yet unknown.

General study points: Clonal diversity may have been underestimated in mostly white British donors. Compared with day 0, the breadth and depth of the Spike-specific TCR repertoire rose significantly after two doses of AZD1222. The number of AZD1222 recipients seropositive at baseline was only five or six. Sampling captured repertoires only after the peak T cell response.

TCRdb's table, derived via immunoSEQ multiplex PCR, lists solely in-frame clones and lacks some. Of over 150,000 clones in the sample, roughly nine tenths were seen once. The receptor was isolated from an adult in good health. The rearrangement links TRBV29-1 to TRBJ1-5, with a tentative D call TRBD1 (5 bases). The material was peripheral blood, obtained on day 0 of AZD1222 vaccination. The DNA for the CDR3 is TGCAGCGTCCAGGGTAGCAATCAGCCCCAGCATTTT. Translation gives CSVQGSNQPQHF.